Shown below are 28 T cell receptor beta chains from a single sample sequenced in a study of tumor and adjacent non-tumor tissue in lung cancer. No cell sorting was done before RNA was extracted from the tissue. Distant lung tissue was collected more than 3 cm away from the tumor edge. The library came from three nested PCR rounds adapted from ARM-PCR protocols. MiXCR, applied by TCRdb to the multiplex PCR reads, yields one record per CDR3 protein. The sample comprises more than 55,000 distinct CDR3 sequences, roughly three quarters of which are singletons, and less than 50% rests with the top ten. The sequenced sample consisted of distant non-tumor lung tissue. All receptors come from a man aged 55 to 70 with non-small cell lung cancer.

Details on this clonotype: One end of the junction does not line up with germline, which may come from a read error. This chain connects TRBV6-2 or TRBV6-3 to TRBJ2-7; TRBD1 matches 9 bases. This CDR3 is 14 amino acids long. Germline V lookup: CDR1 MNHEY, CDR2 SVGEGT. The CDR3: CASRETGQGDEQYF. The CDR3 nucleotides read TGCGCCAGCAGAGAGACGGGACAGGGCGACGAGCAGTACTTC.

For this clonotype: A read error may account for a junction end that differs from germline. V is TRBV7-9 and J is TRBJ2-2; 9 bases are shared with TRBD1. Per germline, CDR1 SEHNR and CDR2 FQNEAQ (reference sequence). The CDR3 runs to 17 residues. As DNA, the CDR3 is TGTGCCAGCAGTTACCGGGACAGGGAAGTCTCCGCCGGGGAGCTGTTATTT. Its translation is CASSYRDREVSAGELLF.

As to this clonotype: The junction does not match germline at one end; this may be a read error. J is TRBJ2-7 and V is TRBV29-1; 7 bases align to TRBD2. CDR1 SQVTM and CDR2 ANQGSEA come from the germline V gene. The CDR3 runs to 13 residues. CDR3 sequence: CSVTLAVKYEQYF. In DNA, the CDR3 is TGCAGCGTTACTCTAGCGGTAAAGTACGAACAGTACTTC.

About this clonotype: Since a much larger clone is just one base distant, this may be a read error. The missing conserved phenylalanine or tryptophan at the end of this CDR3 makes a read error likely. The chain recombines TRBV20-1 with TRBJ1-2, with 9 bases that match TRBD1. J gave up 8 bases and V 6 bases, and 4 bases lay outside the gene matches. The CDR3 runs 11 residues. Germline lookup yields CDR1 DFQATT and CDR2 SNEGSKA (reference sequence). CDR3 residues: CSARTGAGYTY. In DNA, the CDR3 is TGCAGTGCGCGGACAGGGGCAGGCTACACCTAC.

This clonotype was counted only a few times. Possible read error: a much larger clone is one base away. V is TRBV20-1 and J is TRBJ2-1; D gene ambiguous. The CDR3 totals 11 residues. Germline V gene data show CDR1 as DFQATT and CDR2 as SNEGSKA (reference sequence). V was pared by 6 bases and J by 11 bases, with 14 bases between. The CDR3 loop is CSALGFDKQFF. The CDR3, as DNA: TGCAGTGCCCTGGGGTTCGATAAGCAGTTCTTC.

The table lists this clonotype with a few counts. A much more abundant neighbour one base away suggests this may be a read error. The chain's CDR3 is CASSPGTSGRNEHFF. The CDR3 DNA is TGCGCCAGCAGCCCCGGGACTAGCGGGAGGAATGAGCATTTCTTC. The V and J genes are TRBV5-1 and TRBJ2-1; 15 positions match TRBD2. CDR1 and CDR2 (germline): SGHRS, YFSETQ. There are 15 residues in the CDR3.

This clonotype occurred once. The chain employs TRBV5-6 and TRBJ2-5; D is undetermined. Germline V lookup: CDR1 SGHDT, CDR2 YYEEEE. This CDR3 comprises 13 residues. V lost 2 bases and J lost 5, with 10 bases in between. CDR3: CASSFQFHETQYF. The CDR3 bases are TGTGCCAGCAGCTTCCAGTTCCATGAGACCCAGTACTTC.

With regard to this clonotype: Germline and junction disagree at one end, which may indicate a read error. This chain uses TRBV6-1 with TRBJ2-6; D is ambiguous. Germline assignment: CDR1 MNHNS and CDR2 SASEGT. The CDR3 covers 14 residues. The CDR3 sequence: CANSDNSVANVMTF. In nucleotides, the CDR3 is TGTGCCAACAGTGACAACTCTGTGGCCAACGTCATGACTTTC.

Points on this clonotype: A read error may produce the germline difference seen at one junction end. V is TRBV6-2 or TRBV6-3 and J is TRBJ1-3; the D gene is possibly TRBD1 (5 bases). Germline CDR1 is MNHEY and CDR2 is SVGEGT. This CDR3 is built from 11 residues. The CDR3 reads CARGSVTDASF. CDR3 coding DNA: TGTGCCAGAGGCTCCGTGACAGATGCTTCTTTT.

Details on this clonotype: One junction end does not reproduce the germline sequence, and a read error may be involved. The V gene is TRBV5-4, the J gene TRBJ2-7, with D possibly being TRBD1 or TRBD2 (5 bases each). Germline-derived CDR1 and CDR2 are SGHNT and YYREEE (reference sequence). There are 13 residues in the CDR3. CDR3 sequence reads: CVSSFGGAHEQYF. CDR3 bases: TGTGTCAGCAGCTTTGGGGGAGCTCACGAGCAGTACTTC.

CDR3 amino acids: CASSLSGTGGTCELFF. In DNA form, the CDR3 reads TGTGCCAGCAGTCTTAGCGGGACGGGAGGCACCTGTGAGCTGTTTTTT. The gene calls are TRBV6-5 and TRBJ2-2; 8 bases align to TRBD2. The CDR3 runs to 16 residues. The junction had 16 bases not matched to a gene; V was cut back by 5 bases and J by 11 bases. CDR1 and CDR2 (germline): MNHEY, SVGAGI.

Note on this clonotype: No conserved phenylalanine or tryptophan is present at the end of the CDR3, so a read error is the likely explanation. The V call is TRBV4-1, the J call TRBJ2-1, with unresolved D. The CDR3 consists of 14 residues. Germline V gene data show CDR1 as MGHRA and CDR2 as YSYEKL. The V end was cut by 1 base, the J end by 7 bases, with 11 bases between. The DNA for the CDR3 is TGCGCCAGCAGCCAAGTACGCAACTATAATGAGCAGTTCTCC. It yields the protein CASSQVRNYNEQFS.

By sample fraction, this clonotype is medium-sized. V gene TRBV6-2 or TRBV6-3 combines with J gene TRBJ1-1; the match to TRBD1 covers 7 bases. Germline CDR1 is MNHEY and CDR2 is SVGEGT. CDR3 size: 12 residues. Losses at the gene ends were 6 bases for V and 6 bases for J; bases not matched to a gene: 4. CDR3 DNA sequence: TGTGCCAGCAGAACCACAGGGGCTGAAGCTTTCTTT. Its translation: CASRTTGAEAFF.

CDR3 coding DNA: TGTGCCAGTATTGCCCGGACAGGGGGGACTGAAGCTTTCTTT. Encoded protein: CASIARTGGTEAFF. This rearrangement joins TRBV6-6 to TRBJ1-1; 10 positions agree with TRBD1. Germline V gene sequence: CDR1 MNHNY, CDR2 SVGAGI (reference sequence). The CDR3 extends over 14 amino acids. J gave up 5 bases and V 9 bases, and 9 bases lay outside the gene matches.

This clonotype was seen a handful of times. This CDR3 is CASSETPDFYEQYF. For the CDR3, the DNA is TGTGCCAGCAGTGAAACCCCGGACTTCTATGAGCAGTACTTC. The rearrangement uses TRBV6-1 and TRBJ2-7; a possible D gene is TRBD2 (5 bases). This CDR3 contains 14 residues. V dropped 2 bases and J dropped 7 bases, with 15 bases sitting between them. Looked up from germline, CDR1 is MNHNS and CDR2 is SASEGT.

V and J are TRBV10-2 and TRBJ1-1; D gene unclear. There are 13 residues in the CDR3. The V gene lost 10 bases and the J gene lost 5 bases, with 17 bases spanning the gap. In germline, CDR1 is WSHSY, CDR2 SAAADI. CDR3 sequence (DNA): TGCGCCACCAGGCGGGGAATCAAGACTGAAGCTTTCTTT. Protein sequence: CATRRGIKTEAFF.

A remark on this clonotype: One junction end does not reproduce the germline sequence, and a read error may be involved. The rearrangement joins TRBV11-1 to TRBJ1-1; possibly TRBD1 for D (6 bases). This CDR3 spans 13 amino acids. Per germline, CDR1 SGHAT and CDR2 FQDESV (reference sequence). The CDR3 sequence is CAISLAPGAETFF. In DNA, the CDR3 is TGTGCCATCAGCTTAGCGCCGGGGGCTGAAACTTTCTTC.

This chain connects TRBV6-5 to TRBJ2-3; D gene ambiguous. There are 15 residues in the CDR3. The V and J ends lost 11 bases and 2 bases respectively, with 20 bases between them. Germline V gives CDR1 MNHEY, CDR2 SVGAGI. The CDR3 DNA is TGTGCCGGTAGTTCCAGGATTACGGACACAGATACGCAGTATTTT. Translating it yields CAGSSRITDTDTQYF.

Worth noting for this clonotype: One end of the junction varies from germline; a read error may be responsible. V gene TRBV28 combines with J gene TRBJ2-3; 8 bases fit TRBD2. The germline gives CDR1 MDHEN, CDR2 SYDVKM. This CDR3 is 15 amino acids long. The CDR3 spells CATVLAAPNGDTQFF. The DNA for the CDR3 is TGTGCGACCGTACTAGCGGCCCCCAACGGGGATACGCAGTTTTTT.

The chain recombines TRBV29-1 with TRBJ2-5, with 9 bases that match TRBD2. CDR3 length equals 16 residues. Germline V gives CDR1 SQVTM, CDR2 ANQGSEA. V lost 8 bases, J lost 5 bases, and 18 bases stayed unmatched. This chain's CDR3 is CSIAGLAGEFGETQYF. The DNA for the CDR3 is TGCAGCATAGCGGGATTAGCGGGAGAATTCGGTGAGACCCAGTACTTC.

This chain uses TRBV29-1 with TRBJ2-7; D gene ambiguous. Germline CDR1 reads SQVTM; CDR2 reads ANQGSEA. Trimming stripped 7 bases from V and 7 bases from J, with 14 bases between. The CDR3 sequence is 11 residues long. The CDR3 here is CSAFIPTEQYF. In DNA, the CDR3 is TGCAGCGCCTTCATTCCTACAGAGCAGTACTTC.

Turning to this clonotype: This may come from a read error, since a much larger clone is one base off. The V gene is TRBV24-1, the J gene TRBJ2-1; D unclear. CDR3 length equals 13 residues. The germline CDR1 and CDR2 sequences are KGHDR and SFDVKD. CDR3 coding DNA: TGTACCACCAGTGATCCGCCGGCGAATGAGCAGTTCTTC. This translates into CTTSDPPANEQFF.

The genes are TRBV5-1 and TRBJ2-7, with D possibly matching TRBD2 (5 bases). CDR1 is SGHRS, CDR2 YFSETQ, per germline. Trimming left V 2 bases short and J 13 bases short, with 16 bases between. The CDR3 is made up of 12 amino acids. In nucleotides, the CDR3 is TGCGCCAGCAGCTTTTCAAGCGGCGGGCAATACTTC. It codes for CASSFSSGGQYF. Full variable domain (missing parts from reference TRBV5-1 and TRBJ2-7): KAGVTQTPRYLIKTRGQQVTLSCSPISGHRSVSWYQQTPGQGLQFLFEYFSETQRNKGNFPGRFSGRQFSNSRSEMNVSTLELGDSALYLCASSFSSGGQYFGPGTRLTVT.

The chain joins TRBV19 to TRBJ2-2; the D call may be TRBD1 or TRBD2 (5 bases each). V was clipped by 7 bases and J by 6 bases, with 21 bases between them. The CDR3 is 16 residues long. Germline V gives CDR1 LNHDA, CDR2 SQIVND (reference sequence). The CDR3 here is CASTPGRSATSGELFF. The CDR3 DNA is TGTGCCAGTACCCCGGGACGTTCCGCGACCTCCGGGGAGCTGTTTTTT.

This clonotype was seen more than once but under ten times. CDR3 amino acids: CATSGLSGNSYNEQFF. The CDR3 DNA follows: TGTGCCACCAGTGGTTTAAGCGGGAACTCCTACAATGAGCAGTTCTTC. The chain is built from TRBV24-1 and TRBJ2-1; TRBD2 matches 7 bases. Per germline, CDR1 KGHDR and CDR2 SFDVKD. The CDR3 consists of 16 residues. V was clipped by 5 bases and J by 0 bases; unmatched bases: 6.

This clonotype occurred once. The conserved closing phenylalanine or tryptophan is absent in this CDR3, likely reflecting a read error. The DNA is left out, because the CDR3 cannot be placed on it with certainty; the CDR3 is given as TCRdb lists it. The chain carries TRBV4-1 and TRBJ2-2; the table gives TRBD2 as D, unverified against the DNA. Counting both end residues, the CDR3 totals 18 amino acids. In germline, CDR1 is MGHRA, CDR2 YSYEKL. The CDR3 loop is CASSPRTRLAGETGELFL.

This clonotype is a singleton in its sample. The junction departs from germline at one end; a sequencing error may be responsible. The rearrangement uses TRBV28 and TRBJ2-1; D ambiguous. Germline values: CDR1 MDHEN, CDR2 SYDVKM. The CDR3 length is 10 residues. The CDR3 spells CASIRSEQFF. CDR3 sequence (DNA): TGTGCCAGCATTAGATCTGAGCAGTTCTTT.

The rearrangement uses TRBV6-1 and TRBJ1-2, with 8 bases fitting TRBD1. Per the germline V gene, CDR1 is MNHNS and CDR2 is SASEGT. The CDR3 has 15 residues. V was clipped by 4 bases and J by 4 bases; unmatched bases: 8. CDR3 amino acids: CASSVVTGGAYGYTF. The CDR3 nucleotides read TGTGCCAGCAGTGTTGTAACAGGGGGAGCCTATGGCTACACCTTC.